This T cell receptor beta chain originates from a study of blood T cells in healthy people across ages. Remarks on this clonotype: Its matching antigen is unknown.

Collection of roughly 9.6 milliliters of peripheral blood was performed for each donor. Each sample had at least 6 million PBMCs isolated. Germline V CDR1 and CDR2: MNHEY, SVGAGI. The CDR3 loop spans 14 amino acids. Trimming stripped 7 bases from V and 6 bases from J, with 15 bases between. Study outcomes and limitations: Expanded clonotype shifts may have been confounded, as the donors had an unknown CMV status. Observed TCR beta diversity per million T cells went down as age went up. This fall followed a roughly linear course with age.

PCR was performed a second time for about 7 to 12 cycles using a sample-barcoded 5' primer and a J-beta primer mix. TCRdb re-analysed the 5' RACE reads in MiXCR, keeping a single row per CDR3 protein. The sample lists approximately 820,000 distinct CDR3 sequences, 44% occurring once. The chain joins TRBV6-5 to TRBJ1-4; maybe TRBD1 (6 bases). The clonotype comes from a man aged 60-69 years in good health. The sequenced sample was blood. DNA for the CDR3: TGTGCCAGCAACGGAGGACGGGGGCATGAAAAACTGTTTTTT. Translation gives CASNGGRGHEKLFF.